Listed below are T cell receptor beta chains from one sample, sequenced in a study of early stage breast cancer tumors. TCRdb's copy holds only in-frame clones and misses some; the assay was immunoSEQ multiplex PCR. Of around 9,800 clones detected, more than 70% appear once; the ten largest clones hold about 14%. The sequencing input was breast tumor tissue. The source of these receptors is a person between 70 and 80 years old with breast cancer. The CDR3 runs from the conserved cysteine through the conserved F or W. Fields, in order: CDR3 DNA, CDR3 protein, D gene, clone size, J gene, V gene. D genes are given only for firm matches. Part of the rows lack a size; the others show once, few, many or a class for expanded clones.

CDR3nt: TGTGCCAGCAGCCCGGACTGGAATCGGCCCCAGCATTTT; CDR3aa: CASSPDWNRPQHF; d_gene: NA; abundance: NA; j_gene: TRBJ1-5; v_gene: TRBV7-8
CDR3nt: TGTGCCAGCAGCTTAGCGCAGCGGGGGGGTCGCTACGAGCAGTACTTC; CDR3aa: CASSLAQRGGRYEQYF; d_gene: TRBD2; abundance: NA; j_gene: TRBJ2-7; v_gene: TRBV7-8
CDR3nt: TGTGCCAGCAGCTTATATGGGGTAGGCGGGACTGAAGCTTTCTTT; CDR3aa: CASSLYGVGGTEAFF; d_gene: NA; abundance: NA; j_gene: TRBJ1-1; v_gene: TRBV7-2
CDR3nt: TGTGCCATCACCGGGACAGGGTTGAACACTGAAGCTTTCTTT; CDR3aa: CAITGTGLNTEAFF; d_gene: TRBD1; abundance: few; j_gene: TRBJ1-1; v_gene: TRBV10-3
CDR3nt: TGTGCCAGCTCACCAAAAACAAGCAATCAGCCCCAGCATTTT; CDR3aa: CASSPKTSNQPQHF; d_gene: NA; abundance: NA; j_gene: TRBJ1-5; v_gene: TRBV18
CDR3nt: TGTGCCAGCAGCAAAGGCCTCGGGAGCGGGGGGGCGAGCGAGCAGTACTTC; CDR3aa: CASSKGLGSGGASEQYF; d_gene: NA; abundance: medium-sized; j_gene: TRBJ2-7; v_gene: TRBV21-1
CDR3nt: TGTGCCAGCAGCCAAGATTCAGCCACTAGCGGGGGGATCACAGATACGCAGTATTTT; CDR3aa: CASSQDSATSGGITDTQYF; d_gene: TRBD2; abundance: NA; j_gene: TRBJ2-3; v_gene: TRBV4-2
CDR3nt: TGCGCCAGCAACCGAGGGGGCTACACAGATACGCAGTATTTT; CDR3aa: CASNRGGYTDTQYF; d_gene: TRBD1; abundance: NA; j_gene: TRBJ2-3; v_gene: TRBV10-2
CDR3nt: TGCGCCAGCAGTGAGGGGCAGGGCGGAGGCTACACCTTC; CDR3aa: CASSEGQGGGYTF; d_gene: NA; abundance: NA; j_gene: TRBJ1-2; v_gene: TRBV10-1
CDR3nt: TGTGCCAGCAGCCCCGGCGACAGGGTGATAGATACGCAGTATTTT; CDR3aa: CASSPGDRVIDTQYF; d_gene: TRBD1; abundance: NA; j_gene: TRBJ2-3; v_gene: TRBV9
CDR3nt: TGTGCCAGCAGCCTAACTAGTGATACGCAGTATTTT; CDR3aa: CASSLTSDTQYF; d_gene: NA; abundance: NA; j_gene: TRBJ2-3; v_gene: TRBV7-3
CDR3nt: TGTGCCAGCAGCGTGGGAGTTAGCACAGATACGCAGTATTTT; CDR3aa: CASSVGVSTDTQYF; d_gene: NA; abundance: NA; j_gene: TRBJ2-3; v_gene: TRBV9
CDR3nt: TGCAGCGTTGAATGGGACAGGGGGTTCGGGGAGCTGTTTTTT; CDR3aa: CSVEWDRGFGELFF; d_gene: TRBD1; abundance: NA; j_gene: TRBJ2-2; v_gene: TRBV29-1
CDR3nt: TGTGCCATCAGTTCTTGGGACAGGGTGGGCACAGATACGCAGTATTTT; CDR3aa: CAISSWDRVGTDTQYF; d_gene: TRBD1; abundance: few; j_gene: TRBJ2-3; v_gene: TRBV10-3
CDR3nt: TGCGCCAGCAGCCAAGGAGCATCCACAGATACGCAGTATTTT; CDR3aa: CASSQGASTDTQYF; d_gene: NA; abundance: NA; j_gene: TRBJ2-3; v_gene: TRBV4-3
CDR3nt: TGTGCCGGGGGGGACACGAACACTGAAGCTTTCTTT; CDR3aa: CAGGDTNTEAFF; d_gene: NA; abundance: medium-sized; j_gene: TRBJ1-1; v_gene: TRBV7-2
CDR3nt: TGTGCCAGCAGCTTAACGGTGGCAGGGAATAATTCACCCCTCCACTTT; CDR3aa: CASSLTVAGNNSPLHF; d_gene: NA; abundance: once; j_gene: TRBJ1-6; v_gene: TRBV7-8
CDR3nt: TGTGCCAGCTCACCAGGGGCGGATCAGCCCCAGCATTTT; CDR3aa: CASSPGADQPQHF; d_gene: NA; abundance: NA; j_gene: TRBJ1-5; v_gene: TRBV18
CDR3nt: TGTGCCAGCAGCTCCGGGGCCTTTACAGGGGGTACTGAAGCTTTCTTT; CDR3aa: CASSSGAFTGGTEAFF; d_gene: TRBD1; abundance: NA; j_gene: TRBJ1-1; v_gene: TRBV11-2
CDR3nt: TGTGCCAGCTCACCCCCGGGGGGGTTTGAAGCATACGAGCAGTACTTC; CDR3aa: CASSPPGGFEAYEQYF; d_gene: TRBD2; abundance: NA; j_gene: TRBJ2-7; v_gene: TRBV18
CDR3nt: TGTGCCAGCAGTAGAGCTAGCGGGGTGAATGAGCAGTTCTTC; CDR3aa: CASSRASGVNEQFF; d_gene: TRBD2; abundance: NA; j_gene: TRBJ2-1; v_gene: TRBV6-1
CDR3nt: TGTGCCAGCAGCTTGGGACAGGGCGGAAATTCACCCCTCCACTTT; CDR3aa: CASSLGQGGNSPLHF; d_gene: TRBD1; abundance: few; j_gene: TRBJ1-6; v_gene: TRBV5-8
CDR3nt: TGTGCCATCATGGGGACAGGGGGTGCTGGGGCCAACGTCCTGACTTTC; CDR3aa: CAIMGTGGAGANVLTF; d_gene: TRBD1; abundance: NA; j_gene: TRBJ2-6; v_gene: TRBV10-3
CDR3nt: TGTGCCAGCAGGCCGGACAGGCCGGGAAACACCATATATTTT; CDR3aa: CASRPDRPGNTIYF; d_gene: TRBD1; abundance: NA; j_gene: TRBJ1-3; v_gene: TRBV6-6
CDR3nt: TGTGCCAGCAGCGTAGCAGCGGGGGCTACAACCGGGGAGCTGTTTTTT; CDR3aa: CASSVAAGATTGELFF; d_gene: TRBD2; abundance: once; j_gene: TRBJ2-2; v_gene: TRBV9
CDR3nt: TGCGCCAGCAGCCCGGGACAGGGCACAGATACGCAGTATTTT; CDR3aa: CASSPGQGTDTQYF; d_gene: TRBD1; abundance: NA; j_gene: TRBJ2-3; v_gene: TRBV5-1
CDR3nt: TGCGCCAGCAGCTTGGCCGGACAGGGCGGCGATTATGGCTACACCTTC; CDR3aa: CASSLAGQGGDYGYTF; d_gene: TRBD1; abundance: NA; j_gene: TRBJ1-2; v_gene: TRBV5-1
CDR3nt: TGTGCCAGCCAAGGGGGCTCCTACGAGCAGTACTTC; CDR3aa: CASQGGSYEQYF; d_gene: NA; abundance: once; j_gene: TRBJ2-7; v_gene: TRBV28
CDR3nt: TGCGCCAGCAGCGGGGGACAGGGGGCTAAGCAGTACTTC; CDR3aa: CASSGGQGAKQYF; d_gene: TRBD1; abundance: NA; j_gene: TRBJ2-7; v_gene: TRBV4-3
CDR3nt: TGCGCCAGCAGCTTGGAAGGGGGGGGTTCTGGGGCCAACGTCCTGACTTTC; CDR3aa: CASSLEGGGSGANVLTF; d_gene: NA; abundance: NA; j_gene: TRBJ2-6; v_gene: TRBV5-1
CDR3nt: TGTGCCAGCAGCCTAACGCCGGGACAGGGCCTCCTCGAAGCTTTCTTT; CDR3aa: CASSLTPGQGLLEAFF; d_gene: TRBD1; abundance: NA; j_gene: TRBJ1-1; v_gene: TRBV7-2
CDR3nt: TGTGCCAGCAGTGACCAGGGTAACACTGAAGCTTTCTTT; CDR3aa: CASSDQGNTEAFF; d_gene: NA; abundance: NA; j_gene: TRBJ1-1; v_gene: TRBV2
CDR3nt: TGTGCCTGGGTCGGTTTGGGAGGAAACTATGGCTACACCTTC; CDR3aa: CAWVGLGGNYGYTF; d_gene: NA; abundance: NA; j_gene: TRBJ1-2; v_gene: TRBV30
CDR3nt: TGTGCCAGCAGTTACCCGGCCAGGGGGGCAGATACGCAGTATTTT; CDR3aa: CASSYPARGADTQYF; d_gene: NA; abundance: NA; j_gene: TRBJ2-3; v_gene: TRBV6-6
CDR3nt: TGTGCCAGTAGTATAGGACAGTATAATTCACCCCTCCACTTT; CDR3aa: CASSIGQYNSPLHF; d_gene: NA; abundance: NA; j_gene: TRBJ1-6; v_gene: TRBV19
CDR3nt: TGTGCCAGCAGCTTTGGGGAGGCCACTGAAGCTTTCTTT; CDR3aa: CASSFGEATEAFF; d_gene: NA; abundance: NA; j_gene: TRBJ1-1; v_gene: TRBV5-8
CDR3nt: TGTGCCAGCACCGAACAGGGGGTGTATGAAAAACTGTTTTTT; CDR3aa: CASTEQGVYEKLFF; d_gene: TRBD1; abundance: NA; j_gene: TRBJ1-4; v_gene: TRBV2
CDR3nt: TGTGCCATCCACCTGGGGGGCGCGGGAGTGACAGATACGCAGTATTTT; CDR3aa: CAIHLGGAGVTDTQYF; d_gene: NA; abundance: NA; j_gene: TRBJ2-3; v_gene: TRBV7-9
CDR3nt: TGTGCCTGGGCCCCACTAGCGGCCACCGGGGAGCTGTTTTTT; CDR3aa: CAWAPLAATGELFF; d_gene: TRBD2; abundance: few; j_gene: TRBJ2-2; v_gene: TRBV30
CDR3nt: TGTGCCAGCAGCTTGGTCCCCGGGTGGGCTTTCTTT; CDR3aa: CASSLVPGWAFF; d_gene: NA; abundance: NA; j_gene: TRBJ1-1; v_gene: TRBV5-8
CDR3nt: TGTGCCAGCAGTCTGACAGGGCCCCATCAGCCCCAGCATTTT; CDR3aa: CASSLTGPHQPQHF; d_gene: TRBD1; abundance: NA; j_gene: TRBJ1-5; v_gene: TRBV28